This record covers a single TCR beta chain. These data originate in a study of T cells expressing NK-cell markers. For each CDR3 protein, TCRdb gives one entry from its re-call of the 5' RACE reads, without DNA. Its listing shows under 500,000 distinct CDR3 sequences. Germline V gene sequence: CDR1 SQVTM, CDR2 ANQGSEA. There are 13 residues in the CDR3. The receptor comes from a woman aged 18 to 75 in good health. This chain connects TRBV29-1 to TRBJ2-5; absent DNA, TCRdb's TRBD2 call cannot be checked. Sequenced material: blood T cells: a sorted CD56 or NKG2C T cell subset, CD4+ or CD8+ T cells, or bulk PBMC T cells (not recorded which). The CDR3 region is CSVATRRGETQYF.